This T cell receptor beta chain emerged from a study of blood T cell repertoires in COVID-19. Across the whole study: Sample material is recorded as cDNA or gDNA derived from T cells, B-cell-depleted T cells, or PBMCs.

Seattle's enrolled individuals joined amid active infection and were then monitored longitudinally. The CDR3 is made up of 17 amino acids. J was trimmed by 0 bases and V by 0 bases; bases with no gene match: 6. Germline V gene lookup returns CDR1 SGHRS and CDR2 YFSETQ. In the original analysis: Reference gene primer amplification gave nucleated cell count estimates. Sequenced by immunoSEQ multiplex PCR; TCRdb stores in-frame clones only, minus some. That table furnishes V, J and clone size, whereas the DNA furnished D and trimming. The data hold 75,000 to 95,000 clones, with roughly 87% observed a single time.

The sequence derives from a woman in her fifties or sixties with COVID-19, enrolled during active disease. The chain couples TRBV5-1 to TRBJ1-3; the match to TRBD1 covers 7 bases. Specimen: peripheral blood. The CDR3 sequence: CASSLGNPGGSGNTIYF. DNA of the CDR3: TGCGCCAGCAGCTTGGGCAATCCAGGGGGCTCTGGAAACACCATATATTTT.